This TCR beta chain was identified during a study of blood T cell repertoires in COVID-19. In the authors' workflow: Using reference gene primer amplification, nucleated cell counts were estimated. Libraries were prepared by immunoSEQ multiplex PCR; TCRdb keeps only in-frame clonotypes and omits some of them. That table gives V, J and clone size, and the DNA gave D and trimming. The sample has about 260,000 clones, approximately 90% seen once. This clone has just one count. Sequencing input: peripheral blood. The TCR was taken from a woman aged 40 to 50 with acute or convalescent COVID-19.

The CDR3 coding sequence is TGTGCCAGCAGCTTAGAGGGGACAGGGGATCAGCCCCAGCATTTT. This codes for CASSLEGTGDQPQHF. The chain is built from TRBV7-8 and TRBJ1-5; 10 nucleotides align to TRBD1. CDR1 and CDR2 (germline): SGHVS, FQNEAQ. This CDR3 has 15 residues. Trimming cost V 1 base and J 5 bases; bases outside gene matches: 2.